This TCR beta chain was found in a study of human thymus T cells (dated by TCRdb to about 2020). Regarding the complete study: TCR alpha and beta repertoires from about 8 infant thymus samples and four related peripheral blood samples were characterized in the study. The infant donors were about 7 to 244 days old, and the cohort included about 6 males and two females. The paper's findings and limits, for the study overall: Thymus samples yielded on average approximately 860,000 unique TCRB clonotypes, compared with about 80,000 from blood samples. Highly overlapping thymic TCR repertoires among unrelated individuals were reported in the related research. Biased V and J gene segment usage appeared to be present in both thymic and peripheral blood repertoires.

The CDR3 runs 17 amino acids, cysteine and phenylalanine included. Only CDR3 DNA is held: 51 bases, read in frame from base 1. The germline V gene supplies CDR1 SGHRS and CDR2 YFSETQ. Ends trimmed: V by 2 bases, J by 2 bases; bases unmatched to a gene: 11. The immunoSEQ multiplex PCR assay was used to amplify the TCRB and TCRAD loci from a standardized quantity of quality-controlled genomic DNA. The amplicons spanned the V(D)J region and were long enough to cover the CDR3 and allow V and J genes to be identified. The commercial immunoSEQ service was used to sequence amplicons on an Illumina platform. As for the original processing: Primer bias and sequencing errors were corrected as previously described, and TCRAD and TCRB were defined on the basis of the IMGT database. The repertoires were analysed using immunoSEQ Analyzer 3.0 and VDJTools for basic statistics, V/J segment usage, diversity estimates, rarefaction and pairwise overlap. Chao1, ChaoE, Efron-Thisted, Shannon and inverse Simpson indices were used to estimate diversity, which was also estimated on datasets down-sampled to the smallest sample. Repertoire overlap was assessed by strict matching of CDR3 nucleotide sequence, V gene and J gene, and clustering was done by Jaccard-based multidimensional scaling. TCRdb limited this immuneACCESS table to in-frame rearrangements with V and J called. A share of clones is missing; checked studies link under half to unresolved V genes, and the rest is unexplained. V and J calls and clone size come straight from that table; D and trimming were deduced from the DNA. Within this sample are some 130,000 clones, with around 94% of them counted one time only. Of the sample, roughly 0.024% is held by the ten largest clones.

Thymus tissue was collected as surgical resects that were removed during corrective cardiac surgery. In Finland, the donors were immunologically healthy infants who were having open corrective cardiac surgery for congenital heart defects. Thymocytes were mechanically released from the tissue and were stored as pellets of about 9-33 million cells at -70 degrees C. A QIAsymphony instrument was used to extract genomic DNA from the frozen cell pellets. As for this clone: The antigen this receptor binds is unknown. Qualities for individual bases were not recorded, and no much larger clone is one base off.

Sample: thymus tissue. Rearrangement joined TRBV5-1 to TRBJ2-7; 9 junctional bases match TRBD2. This TCR was recovered from a boy in the first two years of life with a congenital heart defect but otherwise immunologically healthy. In nucleotide form, the sequence is TGCGCCAGCAGCTTAAAAGCGGGGGGCCTTAGGCCCTACGAGCAGTACTTC. Its protein reads: CASSLKAGGLRPYEQYF.